The 14 T cell receptor beta chains below all came from one sample that was sequenced in a study of T cells in Graves' hyperthyroidism and ophthalmopathy. Amplification of TCR beta CDR3 regions used RNA as the template. The HTBI primer set drove a first-round RT-PCR of the TCR CDR3. One entry per CDR3 protein, called by TCRdb with MiXCR from the multiplex PCR reads. The sample includes roughly 330,000 distinct CDR3 sequences, around 16% of them seen just once. The sample comprised blood. The receptors originated from a man aged 25 to 45 with Graves' hyperthyroidism.

In its sample, this clonotype was seen many times. The V gene is TRBV11-2, the J gene TRBJ2-1; perhaps TRBD1 as D (5 bases). V lost 4 bases, J lost 4 bases, and 17 bases lay in between. Per the germline V gene, CDR1 is SGHAT and CDR2 is FQNNGV. The CDR3 covers 16 residues. This chain's CDR3 is CASSSSRTLNYNEQFF. The DNA of the CDR3 is TGTGCCAGCAGCTCAAGCCGGACATTGAATTACAATGAGCAGTTCTTC.

This chain links TRBV5-4 with TRBJ2-7; 12 positions agree with TRBD2. V gave up 1 base and J gave up 0 bases; unmatched junction bases: 2. Germline-derived CDR1 and CDR2 are SGHNT and YYREEE (reference sequence). The CDR3 consists of 16 residues. Written as DNA, the CDR3 is TGTGCCAGCAGCTTGACTAGCGGGAGGTTCTCCTACGAGCAGTACTTC. As protein: CASSLTSGRFSYEQYF.

CDR3 protein: CASSQPGSDTQYF. The DNA of the CDR3 is TGCGCCAGCAGCCAGCCAGGGTCCGATACGCAGTATTTT. V and J are TRBV4-1 and TRBJ2-3; tentatively, D is TRBD1 (5 bases). Germline V lookup: CDR1 MGHRA, CDR2 YSYEKL. Trimming pared 3 bases from V and 6 bases from J, leaving 10 bases between. The CDR3 contains 13 residues.

This clonotype showed up just once. The rearrangement links TRBV6-1 to TRBJ1-5; D is unclear. The CDR3 is 14 amino acids. Germline loops: CDR1 MNHNS, CDR2 SASEGT. Trimming cost V 6 bases and J 0 bases, with 9 bases left between them. This chain's CDR3 is CASSPRHSNQPQHF. In DNA, the CDR3 is TGTGCCAGCAGCCCGAGGCATAGCAATCAGCCCCAGCATTTT.

The chain links TRBV5-4 to TRBJ2-1; 13 bases map to TRBD2. V dropped 3 bases and J dropped 7; count of bases not matched to a gene: 7. This CDR3 region has 16 residues. The germline V gene encodes CDR1 SGHNT and CDR2 YYREEE (reference sequence). CDR3 coding DNA: TGTGCCAGCAGCTCCCAACTAGCGGGAGGGCCTAATGAGCAGTTCTTC. Encoded protein: CASSSQLAGGPNEQFF.

This clonotype was seen more than once but under ten times. V gene TRBV10-3 combines with J gene TRBJ1-3; the match to TRBD1 covers 8 bases. V shed 3 bases and J 5 bases; nucleotides not matched to a gene: 12. This CDR3 is 17 amino acids long. Germline-derived CDR1 and CDR2 are ENHRY and SYGVKD. The CDR3 DNA reads TGTGCCATCAGTGACCGACAGGGGAGCCCAACCAGAAACACCATATATTTT. Amino acid sequence: CAISDRQGSPTRNTIYF.

This chain connects TRBV27 to TRBJ2-5; TRBD1 aligns across 8 bases. The junction had 12 bases not matched to a gene; V was cut back by 5 bases and J by 4 bases. In germline, CDR1 is MNHEY, CDR2 SMNVEV (reference sequence). This CDR3 contains 16 residues. The CDR3 protein is CASSQKTGDGRETQYF. The CDR3, as DNA: TGTGCCAGCAGTCAAAAGACAGGGGACGGGAGAGAGACCCAGTACTTC.

The genes are TRBV20-1 and TRBJ1-1, with D possibly matching TRBD1 (5 bases). Per germline, CDR1 DFQATT and CDR2 SNEGSKA (reference sequence). The CDR3 is 11 amino acids. Trimming shortened V by 4 bases and J by 6 bases, and 9 bases separated the two germline ends. Here the CDR3 reads CSATGAPEAFF. CDR3 nucleotide sequence: TGCAGTGCTACCGGGGCCCCTGAAGCTTTCTTT.

The V gene is TRBV27, the J gene TRBJ2-7; maybe TRBD2 (5 bases). CDR1 MNHEY and CDR2 SMNVEV come from the germline V gene (reference sequence). This CDR3 is 14 amino acids long. Trimming shortened V by 5 bases and J by 3 bases, and 14 bases separated the two germline ends. CDR3 nucleotide sequence: TGTGCCAGCAGTATACGCGGGTCTCTCTACGAGCAGTACTTC. Encoded protein: CASSIRGSLYEQYF.

There are a few counts of this clonotype. One end of the junction does not line up with germline, which may come from a read error. The chain has TRBV13 and TRBJ2-7; unclear D gene. This CDR3 is 12 amino acids long. Germline V gene sequence: CDR1 PRHDT, CDR2 FYEKMQ (reference sequence). The CDR3 loop reads CASSLNGYAQYF. The CDR3 DNA sequence: TGTGCCAGCAGCCTTAACGGATACGCGCAGTACTTC.

This clonotype was observed a few times. The CDR3 loop is CASSPTIAKNIQYF. CDR3 in DNA: TGTGCCAGCAGCCCGACGATAGCCAAAAACATTCAGTACTTC. The gene calls are TRBV3-1 and TRBJ2-4; D remains unclear. The CDR3 spans 14 residues. Germline CDR1 and CDR2: LGHDT and YNNKEL (reference sequence). Between the trimmed V and J ends, which lost 4 bases and 0 bases, there was a span of 7 bases.

This clonotype was seen at least ten times. The chain has TRBV29-1 and TRBJ2-1; tentative D call: TRBD1 (6 bases). Germline V gene data show CDR1 as SQVTM and CDR2 as ANQGSEA. This CDR3 spans 12 amino acids. Trimming pared 6 bases from V and 4 bases from J, leaving 10 bases between. In DNA, the CDR3 is TGCAGCGTCTACAGGGAGTACAATGAGCAGTTCTTC. Translating gives CSVYREYNEQFF.

The CDR3 loop reads CSARRAINSYEQYF. CDR3 coding DNA: TGCAGTGCCCGACGCGCCATCAACTCCTACGAGCAGTACTTC. The gene calls are TRBV20-1 and TRBJ2-7; D is unclear. The CDR3 sequence is 14 residues long. V dropped 6 bases and J dropped 0 bases, with 15 bases sitting between them. The germline V gene has CDR1 DFQATT and CDR2 SNEGSKA (reference sequence).

This clonotype was found many times. The chain carries TRBV3-1 and TRBJ2-1, with D possibly being TRBD1 (6 bases). The CDR3 is 15 amino acids. CDR1 LGHDT and CDR2 YNNKEL come from the germline V gene (reference sequence). V lost 4 bases, J lost 0 bases, and 10 bases lay in between. This chain's CDR3 is CASSLLRGSYNEQFF. The DNA for the CDR3 is TGTGCCAGCAGCCTACTCAGGGGCTCCTACAATGAGCAGTTCTTC.